One and the same sample provided the 31 T cell receptor beta chains below, sequenced in a study of identical twins. TCRdb fed the 5' RACE reads into MiXCR, producing one record per CDR3 protein. The top ten clones hold under 3.5% of a sample with a few hundred thousand distinct CDR3 sequences, nearly 10% of them seen once. These data were likewise used in another study, on yellow fever vaccine responses in identical twins.

The sample comprised PBMCs. These TCRs come from a woman younger than 30 in good health.

The chain has TRBV9 and TRBJ2-5; 10 bases match TRBD1. The CDR3 length is 17 residues. CDR1 and CDR2 (germline): SGDLS, YYNGEE. The J segment lost 4 bases and the V segment lost 0 bases, leaving 9 bases of the junction unmatched. Here the CDR3 DNA reads TGTGCCAGCAGCGTAGCTACGGGACAGGGGAATTTAGAGACCCAGTACTTC. Protein sequence: CASSVATGQGNLETQYF.

The J gene is TRBJ1-3, the V gene TRBV7-2, with a possible D match to TRBD1 (6 bases). The V end was cut by 4 bases, the J end by 4 bases, with 20 bases between. The CDR3 is 17 residues long. Germline CDR1 SGHTA, CDR2 FQGNSA. The CDR3 DNA follows: TGTGCCAGCAGCTCTCACTACGGCCAGACAGGAGGAAACACCATATATTTT. It is translated as CASSSHYGQTGGNTIYF.

This chain links TRBV7-9 with TRBJ2-7; TRBD1 aligns across 7 bases. Germline lookup yields CDR1 SEHNR and CDR2 FQNEAQ (reference sequence). Trimming at V came to 5 bases and at J to 6 bases, leaving 10 bases not matched to a gene. The CDR3 runs to 14 residues. In nucleotides, the CDR3 is TGTGCCAGCAGCCCCGGGACAGTGATCTCCGAGCAGTACTTC. It codes for CASSPGTVISEQYF.

The sample holds many counts of this clonotype. The chain has TRBV6-4 and TRBJ2-3; 13 bases are shared with TRBD2. Trimming cost V 4 bases and J 6 bases; bases outside gene matches: 4. Germline V lookup: CDR1 MRHNA, CDR2 SNTAGT. The CDR3 runs 15 residues. CDR3 residues: CASSVTSGGADTQYF. The CDR3 DNA is TGTGCCAGCAGTGTTACTAGCGGGGGGGCCGATACGCAGTATTTT.

This clonotype was picked up a small number of times. The V gene is TRBV2, the J gene TRBJ2-1, with 7 bases fitting TRBD1. The CDR3 has 14 amino acids. V gave up 6 bases and J gave up 0 bases; unmatched junction bases: 2. CDR1 is SNHLY and CDR2 is FYNNEI in the germline V gene. CDR3 sequence: CASRQGSSYNEQFF. The CDR3 nucleotides read TGTGCCAGCAGACAGGGGAGCTCCTACAATGAGCAGTTCTTC.

At least ten counts were recorded for this clonotype. CDR3 nucleotides: TGTGCCAGCAGTTCAGGGGTTACCTATGGCTACACCTTC. It encodes CASSSGVTYGYTF. The V call is TRBV27, the J call TRBJ1-2, with TRBD1 as a possible D gene (6 bases). Trimming took off 4 bases at V and 4 bases at J, with 10 bases between the two ends. This CDR3 spans 13 amino acids. Per germline, CDR1 MNHEY and CDR2 SMNVEV (reference sequence).

This clonotype has at least ten counts. The rearrangement uses TRBV5-1 and TRBJ2-2; D possibly corresponds to TRBD2 (6 bases). The CDR3 consists of 17 residues. Trimming left V 1 base short and J 4 bases short, with 17 bases between. CDR1 and CDR2 from the germline V gene are SGHRS and YFSETQ. This CDR3 reads CASSLTSRGGGTGELFF. In DNA, the CDR3 is TGCGCCAGCAGCTTGACTTCACGGGGAGGCGGCACCGGGGAGCTGTTTTTT.

This clonotype has just a few counts. The J gene is TRBJ2-2, the V gene TRBV28; 9 nucleotides match TRBD2. The CDR3 extends over 16 amino acids. The V gene's germline CDR1 is MDHEN and CDR2 SYDVKM. The trim removed 3 bases at V and 1 base at J, leaving 3 bases unmatched. DNA for the CDR3: TGTGCCAGCAGTTTCGCGACTAGCGGGAACACCGGGGAGCTGTTTTTT. Amino acids: CASSFATSGNTGELFF. Drawing the rest from reference TRBV28 and TRBJ2-2, the complete variable domain is DVKVTQSSRYLVKRTGEKVFLECVQDMDHENMFWYRQDPGLGLRLIYFSYDVKMKEKGDIPEGYSVSREKKERFSLILESASTNQTSMYLCASSFATSGNTGELFFGEGSRLTVL.

This clonotype was seen at least ten times. The chain has TRBV20-1 and TRBJ2-1, with a possible D match to TRBD1 (5 bases). The length of the CDR3 is 12 residues. Trimming left V 6 bases short and J 8 bases short, with 14 bases between. Germline V lookup: CDR1 DFQATT, CDR2 SNEGSKA (reference sequence). As DNA, the CDR3 is TGCAGTGCGCCAGGGCTTCAGGATGAGCAGTTCTTC. Translated: CSAPGLQDEQFF.

In this sample, this clonotype turned up a few times. This chain links TRBV15 with TRBJ2-3, with D perhaps TRBD1 (5 bases). The CDR3 has 13 amino acids. The germline gives CDR1 LNHNV, CDR2 YYDKDF (reference sequence). Trimming took 1 base from V and 4 from J, leaving 6 bases between them. The CDR3 DNA sequence: TGTGCCACCAGCAGAGGACAGCCAGATACGCAGTATTTT. Its translation is CATSRGQPDTQYF.

There are many counts of this clonotype. This chain links TRBV5-1 with TRBJ2-7, with TRBD2 as a possible D gene (5 bases). The germline gives CDR1 SGHRS, CDR2 YFSETQ. The V end lost 0 bases, the J end lost 3 bases, and 10 bases lay between the germline ends. The CDR3 length is 14 residues. This CDR3 is CASSLGTDYYEQYF. As DNA, the CDR3 is TGCGCCAGCAGCTTGGGCACCGACTACTACGAGCAGTACTTC. Drawing the rest from reference TRBV5-1 and TRBJ2-7, the complete variable domain is KAGVTQTPRYLIKTRGQQVTLSCSPISGHRSVSWYQQTPGQGLQFLFEYFSETQRNKGNFPGRFSGRQFSNSRSEMNVSTLELGDSALYLCASSLGTDYYEQYFGPGTRLTVT.

The chain employs TRBV7-9 and TRBJ1-4, with D unresolved. This CDR3 has 17 residues. V gave up 6 bases and J gave up 0 bases, with 17 bases separating them. Germline V CDR1 and CDR2: SEHNR, FQNEAQ (reference sequence). CDR3 bases: TGTGCCAGCAGGTTTGGTGCGTTGGCCACAACTAATGAAAAACTGTTTTTT. Translating gives CASRFGALATTNEKLFF.

The genes are TRBV29-1 and TRBJ2-7; 12 positions match TRBD2. V lost 6 bases to trimming and J lost 3 bases; unmatched junction nucleotides: 6. Per germline, CDR1 SQVTM and CDR2 ANQGSEA. CDR3 length: 14 residues. CDR3 sequence: CSVWTSGVFYEQYF. CDR3 bases: TGCAGCGTCTGGACTAGCGGGGTGTTCTACGAGCAGTACTTC.

The chain has TRBV6-1 and TRBJ2-1, with 13 nucleotides matching TRBD2. The CDR3 runs 16 residues. Unmatched junction bases numbered 2, after V lost 4 bases and J lost 2 bases. Germline lookup yields CDR1 MNHNS and CDR2 SASEGT. The CDR3 bases are TGTGCCAGCAGTGCGACTAGCGGGGGGACCTACAATGAGCAGTTCTTC. Amino acids: CASSATSGGTYNEQFF.

This clonotype was seen many times. The chain joins TRBV28 to TRBJ2-7, with D unclear. V was trimmed by 4 bases and J by 2 bases, leaving 9 bases between them. Per germline, CDR1 MDHEN and CDR2 SYDVKM. The CDR3 sequence is 13 residues long. The CDR3 DNA sequence: TGTGCCAGCAGTTCTGCGGAGACCTACGAGCAGTACTTC. Its translation: CASSSAETYEQYF.

This clonotype was counted many times. The rearrangement joins TRBV24-1 to TRBJ2-1; the D gene is possibly TRBD2 (6 bases). The CDR3 loop spans 16 amino acids. V was clipped by 3 bases and J by 1 base, with 12 bases between them. Germline V gene data show CDR1 as KGHDR and CDR2 as SFDVKD. The CDR3 DNA follows: TGTGCCACCAGTGATGAGGGACTGGAGTCCTACAATGAGCAGTTCTTC. It is translated as CATSDEGLESYNEQFF.

This clonotype was observed at least ten times. The chain couples TRBV2 to TRBJ2-7, with 8 bases lining up with TRBD1. The ends lost 1 base at V and 0 bases at J; junction bases unmatched: 2. The CDR3 runs 15 residues. Per germline, CDR1 SNHLY and CDR2 FYNNEI. CDR3 sequence reads: CASSEGTGNSYEQYF. The DNA for the CDR3 is TGTGCCAGCAGTGAAGGGACAGGGAACTCCTACGAGCAGTACTTC.

This clonotype was counted many times. The V and J genes are TRBV20-1 and TRBJ2-5, with D perhaps matching TRBD2 (6 bases). Germline V gene data show CDR1 as DFQATT and CDR2 as SNEGSKA (reference sequence). V was pared by 5 bases and J by 5 bases, with 15 bases between. The CDR3 runs to 13 residues. CDR3 protein: CSAYSGGGETQYF. The CDR3 nucleotides read TGCAGTGCTTACTCCGGGGGTGGGGAGACCCAGTACTTC.

The V call is TRBV20-1, the J call TRBJ2-7; possible D gene TRBD1, 5 bases. With 4 bases removed from V and 3 bases from J, the gap between germline ends came to 13 bases. Germline V lookup: CDR1 DFQATT, CDR2 SNEGSKA (reference sequence). The CDR3 totals 13 residues. CDR3 sequence: CSATLIRDYEQYF. CDR3 in DNA: TGCAGTGCTACCTTAATCAGGGACTACGAGCAGTACTTC.

The chain links TRBV3-1 to TRBJ2-5; TRBD1 matches 7 bases. In germline, CDR1 is LGHDT, CDR2 YNNKEL (reference sequence). Trimming cost V 0 bases and J 3 bases; bases outside gene matches: 10. This CDR3 comprises 17 residues. CDR3 nucleotides: TGTGCCAGCAGCCAAGATCCCACAGGGGCGTATGAAGAGACCCAGTACTTC. This gives the protein CASSQDPTGAYEETQYF.

Ten or more counts support this clonotype. This chain connects TRBV12-3 or TRBV12-4 to TRBJ2-2; D is unresolved. This CDR3 has 16 amino acids. The ends were cut back, 6 bases at V and 7 bases at J, with 21 bases in the middle. This chain's CDR3 is CASSRNPQRGRGELFF. DNA for the CDR3: TGTGCCAGCAGCCGAAACCCGCAAAGAGGCCGCGGGGAGCTGTTTTTT.

The chain joins TRBV7-9 to TRBJ2-7; TRBD1 matches at 9 bases. This CDR3 has 12 amino acids. Germline lookup yields CDR1 SEHNR and CDR2 FQNEAQ (reference sequence). After removal of 5 bases from V and 13 bases from J, the junction contained 9 bases not matched to a gene. The CDR3 region has the DNA TGTGCCAGCAGCCCCGGGACAGGGAGCCCCTACTTC. Its protein is CASSPGTGSPYF.

V gene TRBV6-5 combines with J gene TRBJ2-5; TRBD1 matches at 11 bases. With 4 bases clipped from V and 4 bases from J, the junction kept 8 bases outside the gene matches. CDR1 is MNHEY and CDR2 is SVGAGI in the germline V gene. The CDR3 has 16 amino acids. The CDR3 sequence is CASSSGQGARVETQYF. CDR3 nucleotide sequence: TGTGCCAGCAGTTCCGGACAGGGGGCGCGGGTAGAGACCCAGTACTTC.

The sample holds a few counts of this clonotype. The chain has TRBV12-3 or TRBV12-4 and TRBJ2-1; 9 bases line up with TRBD2. The CDR3 totals 17 residues. J lost 0 bases, V lost 4 bases, and 7 bases had no gene match. CDR3 amino acids: CASSYTLAGVSYNEQFF. The CDR3 nucleotides read TGTGCCAGCAGTTATACCTTAGCGGGAGTCTCCTACAATGAGCAGTTCTTC.

The CDR3 coding sequence is TGTGCCATCTACGGGACTAGCGGAAGCTCCTACAATGAGCAGTTCTTC. Protein product: CAIYGTSGSSYNEQFF. The genes are TRBV10-3 and TRBJ2-1; 11 bases line up with TRBD2. This CDR3 is 16 amino acids long. Germline V lookup: CDR1 ENHRY, CDR2 SYGVKD. V was clipped by 8 bases and J by 0 bases; unmatched bases: 6.

A few counts support this clonotype. V usage is TRBV30 and J usage is TRBJ2-7, with 9 nucleotides matching TRBD1. Germline assignment: CDR1 GTSNPN and CDR2 SVGIG (reference sequence). V trimming: 3 bases; J trimming: 0 bases; junction bases outside the gene matches: 9. This CDR3 contains 16 residues. CDR3 DNA sequence: TGTGCCTGGAGCGGGACAGGGAAAATCTCCTCCTACGAGCAGTACTTC. Its protein product is CAWSGTGKISSYEQYF. Full variable domain (missing parts from reference TRBV30 and TRBJ2-7): SQTIHQWPATLVQPVGSPLSLECTVEGTSNPNLYWYRQAAGRGLQLLFYSVGIGQISSEVPQNLSASRPQDRQFILSSKKLLLSDSGFYLCAWSGTGKISSYEQYFGPGTRLTVT.

The V call is TRBV30, the J call TRBJ2-1; D unclear. Trimming left V 5 bases short and J 7 bases short, with 9 bases between. The CDR3 runs to 11 residues. CDR1 is GTSNPN and CDR2 is SVGIG in the germline V gene (reference sequence). The CDR3 sequence is CAWGVRNEQFF. The CDR3 nucleotides are TGTGCCTGGGGCGTCAGGAATGAGCAGTTCTTC.

CDR3 DNA: TGTGCATGCACACGTACGACTACAGGTTTCACAGATACGCAGTATTTT. This gives the protein CACTRTTTGFTDTQYF. The chain combines TRBV3-1 with TRBJ2-3, with D perhaps given as TRBD1 or TRBD2 (5 bases each). Germline V gene data show CDR1 as LGHDT and CDR2 as YNNKEL (reference sequence). This CDR3 is 16 amino acids long.

This clonotype was seen many times. As DNA, the CDR3 is TGTGCCAGCAGCCACTTAGCGGGGGGCCAAGAGACCCAGTACTTC. Protein: CASSHLAGGQETQYF. This chain connects TRBV3-1 to TRBJ2-5; 10 bases line up with TRBD2. Germline assignment: CDR1 LGHDT and CDR2 YNNKEL (reference sequence). The V segment lost 3 bases and the J segment 1 base; nucleotides outside the gene matches: 2. The CDR3 runs to 15 residues.

This clonotype was counted at least ten times. V and J are TRBV7-6 and TRBJ2-2; D remains unclear. The germline V gene encodes CDR1 SGHVS and CDR2 FNYEAQ. The CDR3 length is 15 residues. With 5 bases removed from V and 2 bases from J, the gap between germline ends came to 12 bases. In DNA, the CDR3 is TGTGCCAGCAGCCGACCCGGGCCTAACACCGGGGAGCTGTTTTTT. It encodes CASSRPGPNTGELFF.

This clonotype was picked up many times. This chain joins TRBV20-1 and TRBJ2-7; D is unclear. Trimming left V 4 bases short and J 3 bases short, with 13 bases between. CDR3 size: 13 residues. Germline CDR1 is DFQATT and CDR2 is SNEGSKA (reference sequence). This CDR3 reads CSANPPLVYEQYF. CDR3 sequence (DNA): TGCAGTGCTAACCCGCCCTTAGTCTACGAGCAGTACTTC.